This is a list of T cell receptor beta chains from one sample in a study of T cell responses to AZD1222 COVID-19 vaccine. Sequencing was performed with immunoSEQ multiplex PCR; in TCRdb, only in-frame clones are kept and a portion is missing. The sample comprises roughly 120,000 clones, about 87% of which are singletons, and approximately 6.5% rests with the top ten. Sequenced material: peripheral blood, taken 28 days after the second AZD1222 dose. Every receptor here comes from an adult who received the AZD1222 COVID-19 vaccine. Each CDR3 is given with its conserved first and last residue. Each record gives: J gene, V gene, clone size, D gene, CDR3 protein, CDR3 DNA. The D gene is left open where the match is weak. Not every row has a clone size; where given, it reads once, few, many or a size class.

TRBJ1-4	TRBV5-6	-	-	CASSLAGPNEKLFF	TGTGCCAGCAGCTTGGCGGGGCCAAATGAAAAACTGTTTTTT
TRBJ1-6	TRBV5-6	-	-	CASSSPGQTASSPLHF	TGTGCCAGCAGCTCTCCGGGACAAACGGCCAGTTCACCCCTCCACTTT
TRBJ2-7	TRBV5-1	once	-	CASSASSGEQYF	TGCGCCAGCAGCGCGTCGTCGGGAGAGCAGTACTTC
TRBJ2-7	TRBV19	-	TRBD2	CASSIATSGGISHYEQYF	TGTGCCAGTAGTATTGCGACTAGCGGGGGGATAAGTCACTACGAGCAGTACTTC
TRBJ1-2	TRBV28	-	-	CASSLFLGDYGYTF	TGTGCCAGCAGTTTATTTCTGGGGGACTATGGCTACACCTTC
TRBJ1-4	TRBV10-1	once	-	CASGPGGNEKLFF	TGCGCCAGCGGACCCGGAGGGAATGAAAAACTGTTTTTT
TRBJ1-6	TRBV7-2	-	TRBD1	CASSVSVDRGTPLHF	TGTGCCAGCAGCGTGTCCGTGGACAGGGGGACACCCCTCCACTTT
TRBJ2-3	TRBV19	-	-	CASSLAGGEPDTQYF	TGTGCCAGTAGTCTGGCGGGCGGAGAACCAGATACGCAGTATTTT
TRBJ2-7	TRBV7-2	-	-	CASSSTSGVWEQYF	TGTGCCAGCAGCTCCACGTCAGGGGTGTGGGAGCAGTACTTC
TRBJ2-7	TRBV28	-	-	CASLEGTASSYEQYF	TGTGCCAGTCTGGAGGGAACGGCCAGCTCCTACGAGCAGTACTTC
TRBJ2-2	TRBV7-8	-	TRBD1	CASSTGGLETGELFF	TGTGCCAGCAGCACAGGGGGCTTGGAAACCGGGGAGCTGTTTTTT
TRBJ1-2	TRBV4-3	-	-	CASSQESGGGYTF	TGCGCCAGCAGCCAAGAATCCGGGGGAGGCTACACCTTC
TRBJ2-1	TRBV6-1	few	-	CASSEGAAGRSYNEQFF	TGTGCCAGCAGTGAAGGGGCGGCCGGGCGCTCCTACAATGAGCAGTTCTTC
TRBJ2-4	TRBV6-2/TRBV6-3	-	-	CASSLDSAKNIQYF	TGTGCCAGCAGCCTAGATTCGGCCAAAAACATTCAGTACTTC
TRBJ2-1	TRBV5-1	-	TRBD2	CASSLDSGGTGGAYNEQFF	TGCGCCAGCAGCTTGGATTCCGGGGGGACCGGTGGGGCCTACAATGAGCAGTTCTTC
TRBJ1-1	TRBV18	once	-	CASSLGGVTEAFF	TGTGCCAGCTCACTCGGGGGGGTCACTGAAGCTTTCTTT
TRBJ2-7	TRBV6-5	-	TRBD1	CASGGGTGGYEQYF	TGTGCCAGCGGGGGAGGGACAGGGGGTTACGAGCAGTACTTC
TRBJ1-5	TRBV5-5	-	-	CASSGGVYSNQPQHF	TGTGCCAGCAGCGGTGGAGTCTATAGCAATCAGCCCCAGCATTTT
TRBJ2-7	TRBV6-2/TRBV6-3	few	-	CASSLGREKDEQYF	TGTGCCAGCAGTTTGGGCAGGGAGAAGGACGAGCAGTACTTC
TRBJ1-2	TRBV3-1/TRBV3-2	-	-	CASADSGGGYGYTF	TGTGCCAGCGCGGACTCGGGCGGTGGGTATGGCTACACCTTC
TRBJ1-2	TRBV27	-	-	CASSLYVGDGYTF	TGTGCCAGCAGTTTATATGTGGGGGATGGCTACACCTTC
TRBJ2-7	TRBV19	-	TRBD1	CASSRRATGSSYEQYF	TGTGCCAGTAGTAGACGAGCGACAGGGAGTTCCTACGAGCAGTACTTC
TRBJ1-3	TRBV3-1/TRBV3-2	-	-	CASSQGEGNTIYF	TGTGCCAGCAGCCAGGGGGAGGGGAACACCATATATTTT
TRBJ1-1	TRBV7-9	-	-	CASTNGQSFHTEAFF	TGTGCCAGCACCAACGGACAGTCCTTTCACACTGAAGCTTTCTTT
TRBJ1-1	TRBV4-1	once	TRBD1	CASSQSGTGRTEAFF	TGCGCCAGCAGCCAATCCGGGACAGGGCGGACTGAAGCTTTCTTT
TRBJ1-2	TRBV10-3	-	-	CAISESPTDPSYGYTF	TGTGCCATCAGTGAGTCGCCGACAGACCCTTCCTATGGCTACACCTTC
TRBJ1-2	TRBV4-3	-	-	CASSHGTEDYGYTF	TGCGCCAGCAGCCATGGGACTGAAGATTATGGCTACACCTTC
TRBJ1-1	TRBV19	-	-	CASSIFGTNTEAFF	TGTGCCAGTAGTATTTTCGGAACGAACACTGAAGCTTTCTTT
TRBJ1-1	TRBV7-9	-	-	CASSLELPNTEAFF	TGTGCCAGCAGCTTAGAGCTCCCGAACACTGAAGCTTTCTTT
TRBJ2-5	TRBV20-1	-	-	CSARDSETQYF	TGCAGTGCAAGGGACTCAGAGACCCAGTACTTC
TRBJ2-2	TRBV6-4	-	TRBD1	CASTSDRGTGELFF	TGTGCCAGCACCTCCGACAGGGGCACCGGGGAGCTGTTTTTT
TRBJ2-5	TRBV2	-	-	CASSVGAAEETQYF	TGTGCCAGCAGTGTAGGCGCCGCGGAAGAGACCCAGTACTTC
TRBJ2-5	TRBV18	few	-	CASSPRDSRGASGETQYF	TGTGCCAGCTCACCCCGCGATTCTCGGGGGGCCTCGGGAGAGACCCAGTACTTC
TRBJ2-7	TRBV28	few	-	CASSSAGRSYEQYF	TGTGCCAGCAGTTCCGCGGGTAGGTCCTACGAGCAGTACTTC
TRBJ2-5	TRBV6-5	once	-	CASSAWGRETQYF	TGTGCCAGCAGCGCATGGGGTCGGGAGACCCAGTACTTC
TRBJ1-4	TRBV4-3	-	-	CASSQRWGATNEKLFF	TGCGCCAGCAGCCAAAGATGGGGGGCAACTAATGAAAAACTGTTTTTT
TRBJ1-5	TRBV18	-	-	CASSPPLVTGIDQPQHF	TGTGCCAGCTCACCACCGCTCGTAACAGGGATAGATCAGCCCCAGCATTTT
TRBJ1-1	TRBV5-1	-	-	CASSFGGGPTEAFF	TGCGCCAGCAGCTTTGGGGGGGGCCCCACTGAAGCTTTCTTT
TRBJ2-1	TRBV29-1	-	-	CSVEPPNEQFF	TGCAGCGTTGAACCCCCGAATGAGCAGTTCTTC
TRBJ1-2	TRBV6-1	-	TRBD1	CASSEAAGQRDGYTF	TGTGCCAGCAGTGAAGCCGCGGGACAGCGTGATGGCTACACCTTC
TRBJ1-2	TRBV2	-	TRBD1	CASSQNTGTGRSGYTF	TGTGCCAGCAGCCAAAATACCGGGACAGGGAGGAGTGGCTACACCTTC
TRBJ1-4	TRBV19	-	-	CASRGVANEKLFF	TGTGCCAGTAGGGGTGTCGCTAATGAAAAACTGTTTTTT
TRBJ2-4	TRBV11-3	-	TRBD1	CASSPTGAKNIQYF	TGTGCCAGCAGCCCTACAGGGGCTAAAAACATTCAGTACTTC
TRBJ2-7	TRBV6-2/TRBV6-3	-	-	CASSLQNAYEQYF	TGTGCCAGCAGTCTACAGAATGCCTACGAGCAGTACTTC
TRBJ1-4	TRBV5-5	-	-	CASSLRRTNEKLFF	TGTGCCAGCAGCTTGCGGAGAACTAATGAAAAACTGTTTTTT
TRBJ2-7	TRBV7-2	once	TRBD1	CASSIRDRAYEQYF	TGTGCCAGCAGCATCCGGGACAGGGCCTACGAGCAGTACTTC